A single sample gave rise to the 17 T cell receptor beta chains below, sequenced in a study of shared clonotypes between healthy human individuals. Here immunoSEQ multiplex PCR was the method, and the copy in TCRdb shows in-frame clones only, minus some. This sample has 490,000 or so clones, with approximately 79% found just once. Sample: PBMCs. Every receptor here comes from a woman aged 40 to 50 in good health. Some clones in this sample may be carry-over from other donors' samples.

The chain joins TRBV29-1 to TRBJ2-5; 10 nucleotides line up with TRBD2. Germline loops: CDR1 SQVTM, CDR2 ANQGSEA. The CDR3 spans 13 residues. After removal of 3 bases from V and 6 bases from J, the junction contained 4 bases not matched to a gene. In DNA, the CDR3 is TGCAGCGTTGAGCCTAGCGGGAGTAAGACCCAGTACTTC. It encodes CSVEPSGSKTQYF.

V and J are TRBV5-1 and TRBJ2-5; 8 nucleotides match TRBD1. Germline CDR1 is SGHRS and CDR2 is YFSETQ. The CDR3 has 15 residues. V shed 3 bases and J 5 bases; nucleotides not matched to a gene: 9. The CDR3 sequence is CASSWAGQGRETQYF. The CDR3 nucleotides are TGCGCCAGCAGCTGGGCCGGACAGGGACGCGAGACCCAGTACTTC.

This clone has more than one count but fewer than ten. This rearrangement joins TRBV27 to TRBJ2-7; a possible D gene is TRBD2 (6 bases). This CDR3 is 15 amino acids long. Trimming pared 7 bases from V and 4 bases from J, leaving 20 bases between. The germline V gene has CDR1 MNHEY and CDR2 SMNVEV (reference sequence). CDR3 in amino acids: CASKDRAGRLYEQYF. The CDR3 nucleotides read TGTGCCAGCAAAGATCGGGCGGGAAGGCTGTACGAGCAGTACTTC.

This clone was detected only once. This chain joins TRBV7-3 and TRBJ2-5, with D hard to call. Between the trimmed V and J ends, which lost 1 base and 2 bases, there was a span of 5 bases. This CDR3 comprises 13 residues. CDR1 and CDR2 (germline): SGHTA, FQGTGA. The CDR3: CASSLSGQETQYF. CDR3 sequence (DNA): TGTGCCAGCAGCTTAAGCGGACAAGAGACCCAGTACTTC.

The table lists this clone with a count of one. The genes are TRBV30 and TRBJ1-2; D not resolved. The germline V gene encodes CDR1 GTSNPN and CDR2 SVGIG (reference sequence). Trimming pared 0 bases from V and 4 bases from J, leaving 6 bases between. This CDR3 spans 12 amino acids. CDR3 residues: CAWSVEVYGYTF. Here the CDR3 DNA reads TGTGCCTGGAGTGTGGAGGTCTATGGCTACACCTTC.

This chain connects TRBV10-3 to TRBJ2-1; D call uncertain. The germline V gene has CDR1 ENHRY and CDR2 SYGVKD. This CDR3 contains 14 residues. Trimming took off 4 bases at V and 0 bases at J, with 7 bases between the two ends. CDR3 sequence reads: CAISAISSYNEQFF. CDR3 nucleotides: TGTGCCATCAGTGCTATTAGCTCCTACAATGAGCAGTTCTTC.

This rearrangement joins TRBV30 to TRBJ2-5, with D unresolved. Trimming took off 1 base at V and 1 base at J, with 13 bases between the two ends. CDR3 length: 15 residues. The V gene's germline CDR1 is GTSNPN and CDR2 SVGIG (reference sequence). The CDR3 protein is CAWSELQSGQETQYF. DNA of the CDR3: TGTGCCTGGAGTGAGTTGCAGTCTGGCCAAGAGACCCAGTACTTC.

This clone was detected a few times. The chain recombines TRBV29-1 with TRBJ2-1; the D gene is possibly TRBD1 (5 bases). This CDR3 is built from 11 residues. The germline V gene encodes CDR1 SQVTM and CDR2 ANQGSEA. The V end lost 8 bases, the J end lost 16 bases, and 21 bases lay between the germline ends. CDR3: CSTSSGPDNFF. In DNA form, the CDR3 reads TGCAGCACCTCGTCAGGGCCGGATAATTTCTTC.

The CDR3 loop reads CASSPVHGTEAFF. DNA of the CDR3: TGTGCCAGCTCACCGGTCCACGGGACTGAAGCTTTCTTT. This chain connects TRBV18 to TRBJ1-1, with D unresolved. Germline lookup yields CDR1 KGHSH and CDR2 LQKENI. The length of the CDR3 is 13 residues. V shed 3 bases and J shed 5 bases, with 10 bases lying between them.

The chain employs TRBV5-4 and TRBJ1-1; 7 positions match TRBD1. Losses at the gene ends were 3 bases for V and 1 base for J; bases not matched to a gene: 6. Per germline, CDR1 SGHNT and CDR2 YYREEE (reference sequence). This CDR3 is built from 15 residues. CDR3 DNA sequence: TGTGCCAGCAGCTCCCCCCGGACAGGGAACACTGAAGCTTTCTTT. This codes for CASSSPRTGNTEAFF.

This chain uses TRBV18 with TRBJ2-2, with 8 bases lining up with TRBD1. V lost 5 bases to trimming and J lost 10 bases; unmatched junction nucleotides: 15. The CDR3 consists of 16 residues. Germline assignment: CDR1 KGHSH and CDR2 LQKENI. The CDR3 DNA follows: TGTGCCAGCTCATCAACCGGGACAGGCTCATCAGAGGAGCTGTTTTTT. Residues: CASSSTGTGSSEELFF.

This clone was seen a handful of times. This chain joins TRBV5-4 and TRBJ1-2, with D tentatively TRBD1 (6 bases). Trimming removed 4 bases at V and 0 bases at J, with 13 bases between. Germline assignment: CDR1 SGHNT and CDR2 YYREEE (reference sequence). This CDR3 region has 15 residues. In DNA, the CDR3 is TGTGCCAGCAGCCCGCGCGAGGGGGCTAACTATGGCTACACCTTC. Translating gives CASSPREGANYGYTF.

For this clone: A read error may be the cause here, since a much bigger clone is one base away. The gene calls are TRBV11-2 and TRBJ2-1; D unclear. With 3 bases removed from V and 3 bases from J, the gap between germline ends came to 0 bases. The germline V gene encodes CDR1 SGHAT and CDR2 FQNNGV. The CDR3 length is 11 residues. In DNA, the CDR3 is TGTGCCAGCAGCTTCTACAATGAGCAGTTCTTC. It specifies CASSFYNEQFF.

This clone has just a few counts. The gene calls are TRBV12-5 and TRBJ2-7; possible D gene TRBD1, 6 bases. The V gene lost 2 bases and the J gene lost 1 base, with 9 bases spanning the gap. This CDR3 spans 14 amino acids. The germline CDR1 and CDR2 sequences are LGHNT and FRNRAP. The CDR3 sequence is CASGLRQVSYEQYF. The CDR3 DNA is TGTGCTAGTGGTTTGAGACAGGTTTCCTACGAGCAGTACTTC. Filled out from reference TRBV12-5 and TRBJ2-7, the complete variable domain reads DARVTQTPRHKVTEMGQEVTMRCQPILGHNTVFWYRQTMMQGLELLAYFRNRAPLDDSGMPKDRFSAEMPDATLATLKIQPSEPRDSAVYFCASGLRQVSYEQYFGPGTRLTVT.

This clone was observed a handful of times. The V gene is TRBV28, the J gene TRBJ1-1, with a tentative D call TRBD1 (5 bases). Trimming left V 5 bases short and J 0 bases short, with 19 bases between. The CDR3 totals 17 residues. CDR1 is MDHEN, CDR2 SYDVKM, per germline. The chain's CDR3 is CASSPTIGATMNTEAFF. The CDR3 DNA is TGTGCCAGCAGTCCTACTATAGGGGCGACAATGAACACTGAAGCTTTCTTT.

Remarks on this clone: A read error is likely here: a far larger clone is one base away. This same CDR3 is encoded by further DNA sequences in the sample. V usage is TRBV29-1 and J usage is TRBJ2-3; D is possibly TRBD2 (6 bases). In germline, CDR1 is SQVTM, CDR2 ANQGSEA. V shed 4 bases and J shed 6 bases, with 17 bases lying between them. The CDR3 extends over 14 amino acids. The CDR3 protein is CSVGAGTATDTQYF. The CDR3 coding sequence is TGCAGCGTTGGAGCGGGTACAGCCACGGATACGCAGTATTTT.

This rearrangement joins TRBV10-3 to TRBJ2-6; D uncertain. The CDR3 totals 13 residues. Germline V lookup: CDR1 ENHRY, CDR2 SYGVKD. The germline V and J ends were trimmed by 10 bases and 0 bases, with 7 bases remaining between them. The CDR3, as DNA: TGTGCCACCGAAGGCTCTGGGGCCAACGTCCTGACTTTC. Translation: CATEGSGANVLTF.